This T cell receptor (beta chain) was found in a study of beta chain features in type 1 diabetes. Study-wide results and caveats: Sampled from patients, naive, central memory and Treg TCRB repertoires appeared more similar than those sampled from healthy donors.

This clone was counted between two and nine times. Its cognate antigen is unknown. With 2 bases clipped from V and 8 bases from J, the junction kept 4 bases outside the gene matches. The CDR3 runs to 13 residues. The germline CDR1 and CDR2 sequences are SGHTA and FQGNSA. Each donor gave one heparinised blood draw averaging around 0.12 L. Each of the CD4+ naive, central memory, regulatory and stem cell-like memory populations was sorted via CD45RO/CCR7/CD25/CD127/CD95/CD27. The entirety of the isolated RNA underwent reverse transcription, so expressed TCRB transcripts were sequenced. Libraries were prepared by immunoSEQ multiplex PCR; TCRdb keeps only in-frame clonotypes and omits some of them. Of 300,000 to 400,000 clones detected, roughly 13% appear once; the ten largest clones hold 0.017%.

The origin of this receptor is a man between 18 and 29 years old in good health. Sequences were obtained from naive CD4+ T cells from blood. The chain uses TRBV7-2 and TRBJ2-3; 7 bases line up with TRBD1. The CDR3 DNA follows: TGTGCCAGCAGCTTACAGGGGGAAGGTACGCAGTATTTT. As protein: CASSLQGEGTQYF.